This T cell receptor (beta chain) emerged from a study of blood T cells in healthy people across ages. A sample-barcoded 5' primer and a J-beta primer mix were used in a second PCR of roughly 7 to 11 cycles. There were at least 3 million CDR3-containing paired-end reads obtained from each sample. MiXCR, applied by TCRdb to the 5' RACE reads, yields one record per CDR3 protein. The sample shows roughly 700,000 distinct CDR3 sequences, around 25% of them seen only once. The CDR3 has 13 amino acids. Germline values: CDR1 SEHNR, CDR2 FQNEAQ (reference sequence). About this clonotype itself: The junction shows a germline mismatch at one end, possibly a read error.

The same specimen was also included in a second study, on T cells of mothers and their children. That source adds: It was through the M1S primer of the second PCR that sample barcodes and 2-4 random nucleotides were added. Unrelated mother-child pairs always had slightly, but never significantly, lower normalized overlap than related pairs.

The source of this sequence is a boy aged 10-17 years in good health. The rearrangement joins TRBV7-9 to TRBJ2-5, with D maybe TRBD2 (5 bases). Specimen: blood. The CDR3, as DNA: TGTGCCAGCAGCTTAGCCAGTTGGGAGACCCAGCACTTC. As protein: CASSLASWETQHF. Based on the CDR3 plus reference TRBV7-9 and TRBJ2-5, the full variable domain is DTGVSQNPRHKITKRGQNVTFRCDPISEHNRLYWYRQTLGQGPEFLTYFQNEAQLEKSRLLSDRFSAERPKGSFSTLEIQRTEQGDSAMYLCASSLASWETQHFGPGTRLLVL.